This entry describes one TCR beta chain. Its target is not known. The CDR3 loop spans 16 amino acids. Peripheral blood came from all dose cohorts at three timepoints. The entry originates in a study of OX40 agonist ivuxolimab in advanced cancers. As for the study in general: Patients were given ivuxolimab, an antibody that agonizes OX40 (CD134). Study-wide results and caveats: Some patients without response likewise showed low normalized clonal expansion. Partial responders treated at 0.1-3.0 mg/kg exhibited clonal expansion among the lowest measured.

The method was immunoSEQ multiplex PCR; TCRdb's version includes in-frame clones alone and lacks a portion of them. This table has approximately 60,000 clones, around 93% appearing once. This receptor was identified in an adult with an advanced solid tumor such as melanoma, head and neck, liver or kidney cancer. Source: CD4+ or CD8+ T cells sorted from blood, taken in a trial of the OX40 agonist ivuxolimab. V and J are TRBV21-1 and TRBJ2-3; TRBD2 was called by the table and not checked on the DNA. TRBV21-1 is noted as a pseudogene. CDR3 sequence reads: CASNLTSSKSTDTQYF. CDR3 DNA sequence: TGTGCCAGCAACCTGACTAGCTCTAAGTCCACAGATACGCAGTATTTT.